Listed below are T cell receptor beta chains from one sample, sequenced in a study of cytomegalovirus exposure and HLA in healthy donors. The method was immunoSEQ multiplex PCR; TCRdb's version includes in-frame clones alone and lacks a portion of them. In the table there are 150,000 to 200,000 clones, just over 75% of which are singletons. The sample consisted of PBMCs. The receptor set was obtained from a man aged 18 to 29 in good health and CMV-seronegative. Both conserved end residues are part of each CDR3. A D gene is named only where the DNA matches it firmly. Rows give clone size only sometimes, using once, few, many, or a class for an expanded clone.

clone_size	d_call	v_call	j_call	cdr3_nt	cdr3_aa
once	TRBD1	TRBV19	TRBJ1-1	TGTGCCAGTAGGGTGCAGGGGGCTGCGAACACTGAAGCTTTCTTT	CASRVQGAANTEAFF
many	TRBD2	TRBV6-5	TRBJ2-3	TGTGCCAGCAGTTACGCCGGGGGAGGGGCAGATACGCAGTATTTT	CASSYAGGGADTQYF
NA	NA	TRBV7-8	TRBJ1-5	TGTGCCAGCAGCCCGACAGCGTCGAATCAGCCCCAGCATTTT	CASSPTASNQPQHF
NA	NA	TRBV9	TRBJ1-2	TGTGCCAGCAGCGTAGGACAGAACTATGGCTACACCTTC	CASSVGQNYGYTF
NA	TRBD2	TRBV9	TRBJ2-1	TGTGCCAGCAGCGCAACTTCTAGCGGTTACTCCTACAATGAGCAGTTCTTC	CASSATSSGYSYNEQFF
few	NA	TRBV6-5	TRBJ2-7	TGTGCCAGCAGTTCCTGGAGCTCCTACGAGCAGTACTTC	CASSSWSSYEQYF
NA	TRBD1	TRBV13	TRBJ2-7	TGTGCCAGCAGACAGGGGCAGAACGACTACGAGCAGTACTTC	CASRQGQNDYEQYF
NA	NA	TRBV13	TRBJ1-1	TGTGCCAGCAGCTATGGGGTGAACAGGTTGAACACTGAAGCTTTCTTT	CASSYGVNRLNTEAFF
NA	TRBD1	TRBV7-9	TRBJ1-3	TGTGCCAGCAGCTTAGTTCAGGGGGCTGGAAACACCATATATTTT	CASSLVQGAGNTIYF
NA	TRBD1	TRBV7-9	TRBJ1-5	TGTGCCAGCAGCTCCGACAGGGGGCCCTATAGCAATCAGCCCCAGCATTTT	CASSSDRGPYSNQPQHF
few	TRBD2	TRBV6-1	TRBJ2-1	TGTGCCAGCAGTGGGGCGGGACTAGCGAACACCAATGAGCAGTTCTTC	CASSGAGLANTNEQFF
NA	TRBD1	TRBV9	TRBJ2-2	TGTGCCAGCAGCGTACGCATTGGGACAGGGGCGACAGTTGACACCGGGGAGCTGTTTTTT	CASSVRIGTGATVDTGELFF
few	TRBD1	TRBV7-3	TRBJ2-5	TGTGCCAGCAGCCAGGACAGGGAAGAGACCCAGTACTTC	CASSQDREETQYF
NA	TRBD1	TRBV4-3	TRBJ1-2	TGCGCCAGCAGCCAAGATGTAGGGGGCGAGGACTGGAGCTACACCTTC	CASSQDVGGEDWSYTF
few	TRBD1	TRBV10-3	TRBJ2-7	TGTGCCATCAGTGGGGGACAGGGGATCTACGAGCAGTACTTC	CAISGGQGIYEQYF
NA	NA	TRBV5-6	TRBJ2-1	TGTGCCAGCAGGGGTGGGCCTGCGCATTACAATGAGCAGTTCTTC	CASRGGPAHYNEQFF
NA	NA	TRBV11-3	TRBJ1-1	TGTGCCAGCAGCCGGACAAATCCTATGAACACTGAAGCTTTCTTT	CASSRTNPMNTEAFF
NA	TRBD1	TRBV11-2	TRBJ2-7	TGTGCCAGCAGCCGTTCCGGGACAGGGGTCGAGCAGTACTTC	CASSRSGTGVEQYF
NA	NA	TRBV11-3	TRBJ2-7	TGTGCCAGCAGCTTAAGGCAGGGCGCATACGAGCAGTACTTC	CASSLRQGAYEQYF
NA	NA	TRBV6-5	TRBJ2-7	TGTGCCAGCAGTTTCGAGCCGGGACTTCCTTTGGGGGAGCAGTACTTC	CASSFEPGLPLGEQYF
NA	NA	TRBV28	TRBJ2-3	TGTGCCAGCAGTTCTAATCCTCGTGGAGGGGCGACAGATACGCAGTATTTT	CASSSNPRGGATDTQYF
NA	NA	TRBV4-3	TRBJ1-3	TGCGCCAGCAGCCAGGAGGAGTTTGTTTCTGGAAACACCATATATTTT	CASSQEEFVSGNTIYF
NA	TRBD1	TRBV2	TRBJ2-3	TGTGCCAGCAGCCGGGACAGAGAATCCACAGATACGCAGTATTTT	CASSRDRESTDTQYF
NA	NA	TRBV7-2	TRBJ2-7	TGTGCCAGCAGCTCTTCCAGCGCCGCCCGCGAGCAGTGCTTC	CASSSSSAAREQCF
NA	TRBD1	TRBV7-9	TRBJ2-7	TGTGCCAGCAGCTTAGACCTGTGGAGGACAGGGGGCTACGAGCAGTACTTC	CASSLDLWRTGGYEQYF
NA	TRBD2	TRBV5-1	TRBJ2-1	TGCGCCAGCAGCTTGGTGGCGGGAGGTTCCTACAATGAGCAGTTCTTC	CASSLVAGGSYNEQFF
NA	TRBD1	TRBV9	TRBJ1-2	TGTGCCAGCAGCGCCCTATGGGACAGGGGCTATGGCTACACCTTC	CASSALWDRGYGYTF
NA	NA	TRBV13	TRBJ2-3	TGTGCCAGCAGCGTTGCCGGTCTCTCTAGCTGGTCCACAGATACGCAGTATTTT	CASSVAGLSSWSTDTQYF
few	NA	TRBV6-5	TRBJ1-1	TGTGCCAGCAGTTACCTCCAGGGTAACACTGAAGCTTTCTTT	CASSYLQGNTEAFF
NA	NA	TRBV10-3	TRBJ2-7	TGTGCCATCAAATTGACTAGGGGTTCCTACGAGCAGTACTTC	CAIKLTRGSYEQYF
few	NA	TRBV11-2	TRBJ1-1	TGTGCCAGCAGCCAACGGACTAACACTGAAGCTTTCTTT	CASSQRTNTEAFF
NA	TRBD1	TRBV6-6	TRBJ2-7	TGTGCCAGCAGTGGACAGGTACTCCTGTACGAGCAGTACTTC	CASSGQVLLYEQYF
NA	NA	TRBV18	TRBJ2-2	TGTGCCAGCTCACCTGGCCCCCCCGCAGGGAACACCGGGGAGCTGTTTTTT	CASSPGPPAGNTGELFF
NA	TRBD1	TRBV4-1	TRBJ2-2	TGCGCCAGCAGCCACCAAAGACAGGGGGCCTTCACCGGGGAGCTGTTTTTT	CASSHQRQGAFTGELFF
NA	NA	TRBV19	TRBJ2-2	TGTGCCAGTAGTAGGTCAGGGATAAACACCGGGGAGCTGTTTTTT	CASSRSGINTGELFF
NA	NA	TRBV28	TRBJ2-3	TGTGCCAGCAGTGACTCGGCAGATACGCAGTATTTT	CASSDSADTQYF
NA	NA	TRBV5-5	TRBJ2-7	TGTGCCAGCAGCTTTGCGGGACGGATAAGCTACGAGCAGTACTTC	CASSFAGRISYEQYF
NA	NA	TRBV7-9	TRBJ2-7	TGTGCCAGCAGCTTAGTCGTGGGGCCCGTGGATTTC	CASSLVVGPVDF
NA	NA	TRBV30	TRBJ1-2	TGTGCCTGGATAAGGGGCCTTCTAGGAGGCTACACCTTC	CAWIRGLLGGYTF
NA	TRBD2	TRBV6-4	TRBJ2-5	TGTGCCAGTATTCGGCCGGGTCCTAGCGGGAGTGGAGCCCAAGAGACCCAGTACTTC	CASIRPGPSGSGAQETQYF
once	TRBD1	TRBV9	TRBJ2-5	TGTGCCAGCAGCAACGACAGGGTACACCCCGAGACCCAGTACTTC	CASSNDRVHPETQYF
NA	TRBD2	TRBV5-6	TRBJ2-3	TGTGCCAGCAGCTTGGTAGCGGGGGACACAGATACGCAGTATTTT	CASSLVAGDTDTQYF
once	NA	TRBV7-2	TRBJ2-7	TGTGCCAGCAGCTTAGGGACAGTTTACGAGCAGTACTTC	CASSLGTVYEQYF
NA	NA	TRBV29-1	TRBJ1-2	TGCAGCGTTGAAGATCGGGGGAGTCACTATGGCTACACCTTC	CSVEDRGSHYGYTF
NA	TRBD2	TRBV10-1	TRBJ2-4	TGCGCCAGCAAGTCCTCTAAGGGGAGGGTGGCCAAAAACATTCAGTACTTC	CASKSSKGRVAKNIQYF
NA	NA	TRBV6-5	TRBJ1-1	TGTGCCAGCAGTTACTCAAAGGGGGCTGAAGCTTTCTTT	CASSYSKGAEAFF
NA	TRBD1	TRBV5-4	TRBJ2-7	TGTGCCAGCAGCTTGGACCGATGTCGCCACAGGGGACAGCCCTACGAGCAGTACTTC	CASSLDRCRHRGQPYEQYF
few	NA	TRBV6-5	TRBJ2-3	TGTGCCAGCAGGCTAGGGGGGGACACAGATACGCAGTATTTT	CASRLGGDTDTQYF
once	TRBD2	TRBV7-3	TRBJ2-1	TGTGCCAGCGGCTCCGGGAGGGCCTCCTACAATGAGCAGTTCTTC	CASGSGRASYNEQFF
NA	TRBD1	TRBV2	TRBJ2-7	TGTGCCAGCAGCGGACAGGGGGTGGGTGAGCAGTACTTC	CASSGQGVGEQYF
NA	TRBD2	TRBV30	TRBJ2-1	TGTGCCTGCACCCAAGTATTGACTAGCGGGAGTGGTAATGAGCAGTTCTTC	CACTQVLTSGSGNEQFF
NA	TRBD1	TRBV7-8	TRBJ1-2	TGTGCCAGCAGCTTAGCGGGGCGGGACAGGGGGGCTGGCTACACCTTC	CASSLAGRDRGAGYTF
NA	NA	TRBV7-8	TRBJ2-7	TGTGCCAGCAGCTTATCCTGGGGGGAGAGCTCCTACGAGCAGTACTTC	CASSLSWGESSYEQYF
NA	TRBD1	TRBV18	TRBJ1-5	TGTGCCAGCTCACCCCAGGGGGCTGATCAGCCCCAGCATTTT	CASSPQGADQPQHF
few	TRBD1	TRBV30	TRBJ2-2	TGTGCCTGGGGGTCAGGGGGTAGCAGCACCGGGGAGCTGTTTTTT	CAWGSGGSSTGELFF